The 2 T cell receptor beta chains below come from one sample, sequenced in a study of T cell repertoires and HLA-DP antigens (dated by TCRdb to 2016 to 2019). Libraries came from the immunoSEQ multiplex PCR assay. TCRdb limited this immuneACCESS table to in-frame rearrangements with V and J called. A share of clones is missing; checked studies link under half to unresolved V genes, and the rest is unexplained. In all, the sample holds approximately 110,000 clones, and about 91% of those were seen once. The biggest ten clones account for 0.25% to 0.3% of the sample. Antigens of these TCRs are unknown. The sequenced sample was CD4+ T cells from PBMCs. The receptors were gathered from a woman younger than 35 in good health and CMV-seronegative.

The genes are TRBV29-1 and TRBJ2-1, with 11 bases that match TRBD2. The V and J ends lost 3 bases and 7 bases, in that order; junction bases with no gene match: 5. Germline V gene lookup returns CDR1 SQVTM and CDR2 ANQGSEA. The CDR3 loop spans 14 amino acids. In DNA, the CDR3 is TGCAGCGTTGACTCTAGCGGGAGGAGGAATGAGCAGTTCTTC. The encoded protein is CSVDSSGRRNEQFF.

The V call is TRBV5-4, the J call TRBJ2-1, with TRBD1 identical over 7 bases. Germline V gene sequence: CDR1 SGHNT, CDR2 YYREEE (reference sequence). CDR3 length: 13 amino acids. J gave up 8 bases and V 4 bases, and 6 bases lay outside the gene matches. The CDR3 sequence is CASSQQGRDEQFF. The CDR3 nucleotides read TGTGCCAGCAGCCAACAGGGGCGCGATGAGCAGTTCTTC.